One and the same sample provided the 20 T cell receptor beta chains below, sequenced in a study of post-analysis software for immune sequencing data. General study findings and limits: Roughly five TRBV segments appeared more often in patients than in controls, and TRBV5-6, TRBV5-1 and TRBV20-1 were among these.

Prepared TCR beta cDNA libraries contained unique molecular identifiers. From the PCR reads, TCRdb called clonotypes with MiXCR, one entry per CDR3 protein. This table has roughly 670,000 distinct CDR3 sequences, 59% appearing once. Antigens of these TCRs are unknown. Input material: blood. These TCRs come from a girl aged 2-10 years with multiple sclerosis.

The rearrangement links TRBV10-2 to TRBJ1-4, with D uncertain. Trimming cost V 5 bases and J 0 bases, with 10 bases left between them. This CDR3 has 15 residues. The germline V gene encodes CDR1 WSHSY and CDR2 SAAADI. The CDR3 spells CASSSARATNEKLFF. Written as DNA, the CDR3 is TGCGCCAGCAGTAGTGCTCGGGCAACTAATGAAAAACTGTTTTTT.

For the CDR3, the DNA is TGTGCCAGCAGCATGGGGGGACCCTACGAGCAGTACTTC. It encodes CASSMGGPYEQYF. This chain joins TRBV21-1 and TRBJ2-7; the D segment call TRBD1 is taken from the table without a DNA check. TRBV21-1 is designated a pseudogene. This CDR3 region has 13 residues.

CDR3 sequence (DNA): TGTGCCAGCAGCAGGGGGACAGGGCCCACTGAAGCTTTCTTT. Translating it yields CASSRGTGPTEAFF. J is TRBJ1-1 and V is TRBV12-3 or TRBV12-4; 9 bases agree with TRBD1. CDR3 length: 14 amino acids. The junction had 6 bases not matched to a gene; V was cut back by 6 bases and J by 4 bases.

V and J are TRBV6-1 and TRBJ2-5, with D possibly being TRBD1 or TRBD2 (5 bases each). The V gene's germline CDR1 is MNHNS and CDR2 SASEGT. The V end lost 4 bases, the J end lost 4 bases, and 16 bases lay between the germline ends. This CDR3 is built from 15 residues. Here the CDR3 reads CASSAQLGVGETQYF. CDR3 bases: TGTGCCAGCAGTGCCCAACTAGGGGTAGGAGAGACCCAGTACTTC.

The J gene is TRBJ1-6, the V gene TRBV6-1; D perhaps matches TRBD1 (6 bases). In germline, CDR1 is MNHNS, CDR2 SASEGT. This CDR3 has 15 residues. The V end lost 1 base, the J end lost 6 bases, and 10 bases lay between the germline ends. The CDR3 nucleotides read TGTGCCAGCAGTGAAGTGGGACACCGTAATTCACCCCTCCACTTT. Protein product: CASSEVGHRNSPLHF.

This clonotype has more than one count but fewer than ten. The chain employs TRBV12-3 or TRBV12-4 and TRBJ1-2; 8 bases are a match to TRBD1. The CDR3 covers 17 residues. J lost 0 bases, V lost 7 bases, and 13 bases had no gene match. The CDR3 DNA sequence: TGTGCCAGCACCCCAGGGGACAGGCATTCTGCTAACTATGGCTACACCTTC. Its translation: CASTPGDRHSANYGYTF.

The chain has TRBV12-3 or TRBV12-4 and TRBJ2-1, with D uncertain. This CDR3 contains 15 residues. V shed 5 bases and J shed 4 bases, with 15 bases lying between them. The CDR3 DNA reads TGTGCCAGCAGTAGAGGAAGGTCTCCGTACAATGAGCAGTTCTTC. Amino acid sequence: CASSRGRSPYNEQFF.

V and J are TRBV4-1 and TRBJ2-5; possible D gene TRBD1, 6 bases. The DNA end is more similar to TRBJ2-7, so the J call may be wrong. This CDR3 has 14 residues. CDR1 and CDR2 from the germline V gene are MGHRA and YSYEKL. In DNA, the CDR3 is TGCGCCAGCAGCCAAGTGACAGGTAACTACGAGCAGTACTTC. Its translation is CASSQVTGNYEQYF.

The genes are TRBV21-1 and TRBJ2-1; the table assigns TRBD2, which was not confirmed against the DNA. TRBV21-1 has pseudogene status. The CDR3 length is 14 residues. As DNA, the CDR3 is TGTGCCAGCAGCCGCCGGACTAGGGGGACTGAGCAGTTCTTC. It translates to CASSRRTRGTEQFF.

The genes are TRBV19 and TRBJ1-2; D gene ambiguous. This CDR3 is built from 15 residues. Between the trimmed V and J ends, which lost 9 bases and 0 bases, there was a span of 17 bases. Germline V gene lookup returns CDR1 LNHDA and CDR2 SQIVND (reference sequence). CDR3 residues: CARRLPGPTNYGYTF. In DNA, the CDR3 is TGTGCCAGACGGCTGCCCGGGCCTACTAACTATGGCTACACCTTC.

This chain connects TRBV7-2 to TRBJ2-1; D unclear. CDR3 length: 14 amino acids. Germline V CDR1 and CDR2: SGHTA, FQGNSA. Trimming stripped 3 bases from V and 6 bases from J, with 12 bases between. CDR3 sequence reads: CASSFYLARNEQFF. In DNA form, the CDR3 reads TGTGCCAGCAGCTTTTACTTGGCCCGCAATGAGCAGTTCTTC.

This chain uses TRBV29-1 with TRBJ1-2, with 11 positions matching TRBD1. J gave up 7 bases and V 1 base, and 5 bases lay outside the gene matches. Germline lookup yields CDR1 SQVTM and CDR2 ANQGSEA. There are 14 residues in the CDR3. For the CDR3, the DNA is TGCAGCGTTGAAGGGACAGGGGGCGAGAGTGGCTACACCTTC. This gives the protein CSVEGTGGESGYTF.

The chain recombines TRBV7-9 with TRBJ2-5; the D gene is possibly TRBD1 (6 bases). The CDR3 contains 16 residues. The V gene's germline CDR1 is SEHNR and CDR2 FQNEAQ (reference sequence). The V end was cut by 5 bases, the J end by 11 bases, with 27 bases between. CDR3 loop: CASSPIHGGARDEQYF. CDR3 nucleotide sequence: TGTGCCAGCAGCCCCATTCATGGGGGCGCCCGGGATGAGCAGTACTTC.

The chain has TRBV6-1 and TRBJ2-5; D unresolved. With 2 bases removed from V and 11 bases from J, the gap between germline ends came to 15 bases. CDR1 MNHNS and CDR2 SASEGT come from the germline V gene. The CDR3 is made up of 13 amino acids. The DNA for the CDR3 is TGTGCCAGCAGTGAACCGCCGGGTGTTGAGCAGTACTTC. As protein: CASSEPPGVEQYF.

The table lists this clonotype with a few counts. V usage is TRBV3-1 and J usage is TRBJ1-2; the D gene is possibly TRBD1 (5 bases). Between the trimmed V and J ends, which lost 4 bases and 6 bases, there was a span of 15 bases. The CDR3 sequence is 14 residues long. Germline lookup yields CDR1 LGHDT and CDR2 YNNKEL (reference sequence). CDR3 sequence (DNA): TGTGCCAGCAGCCGGGGCACTCGCAACCATGGCTACACCTTC. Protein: CASSRGTRNHGYTF.

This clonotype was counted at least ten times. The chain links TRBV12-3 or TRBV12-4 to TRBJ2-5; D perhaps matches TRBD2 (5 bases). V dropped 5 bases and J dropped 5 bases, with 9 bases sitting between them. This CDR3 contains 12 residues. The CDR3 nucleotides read TGTGCCAGCAGTCCTTCGGGGGAGACCCAGTACTTC. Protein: CASSPSGETQYF.

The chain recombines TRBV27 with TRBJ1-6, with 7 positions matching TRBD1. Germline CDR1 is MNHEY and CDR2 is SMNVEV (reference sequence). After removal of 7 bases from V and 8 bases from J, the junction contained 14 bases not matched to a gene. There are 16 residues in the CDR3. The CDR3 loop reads CASKYGYRGGDSPLHF. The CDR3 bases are TGTGCCAGCAAATATGGATACAGGGGAGGGGATTCACCCCTCCACTTT.

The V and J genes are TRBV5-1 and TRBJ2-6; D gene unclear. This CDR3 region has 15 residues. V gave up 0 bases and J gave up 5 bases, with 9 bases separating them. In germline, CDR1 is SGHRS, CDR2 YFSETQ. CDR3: CASSLGPAWANVLTF. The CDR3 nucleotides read TGCGCCAGCAGCTTGGGGCCAGCCTGGGCCAACGTCCTGACTTTC.

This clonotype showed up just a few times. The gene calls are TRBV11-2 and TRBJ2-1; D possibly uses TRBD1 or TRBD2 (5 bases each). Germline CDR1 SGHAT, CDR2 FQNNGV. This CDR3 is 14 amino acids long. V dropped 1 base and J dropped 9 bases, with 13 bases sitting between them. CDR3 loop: CASSLVQGAGEQFF. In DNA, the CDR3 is TGTGCCAGCAGCTTAGTTCAGGGTGCGGGTGAGCAGTTCTTC.

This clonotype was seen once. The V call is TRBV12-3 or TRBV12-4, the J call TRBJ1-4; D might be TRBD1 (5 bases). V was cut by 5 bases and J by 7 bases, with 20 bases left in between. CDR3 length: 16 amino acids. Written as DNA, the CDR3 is TGTGCCAGCAGTCCCCGCACAGGTCAAGTCAGTGAAAAACTGTTTTTT. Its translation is CASSPRTGQVSEKLFF.